A selection of T cell receptor beta chains follows, all from one sample in a study of blood T cell repertoires in COVID-19. TCRdb keeps only in-frame clones here, not all; method: immunoSEQ multiplex PCR. The top ten clones hold about 3% of a sample with fewer than 300,000 clones, under 90% of them seen once. Sample: peripheral blood. The receptors originated from a woman between 18 and 29 years old with acute or convalescent COVID-19. Both conserved end residues are part of each CDR3. A D gene is named only where the DNA matches it firmly. Clone size is not always given. Where it is, it says once, few, many or a class for expanded clones.

length	D	V	size	J	DNA	CDR3
15	TRBD1	TRBV28	.	TRBJ2-5	TGTGCCAGCAGTCGACCGGACAGGGGGGGGGAGACCCAGTACTTC	CASSRPDRGGETQYF
15	TRBD1	TRBV6-5	.	TRBJ2-1	TGTGCCAGCAGTTACGGGACAGGGGGCATAAATGAGCAGTTCTTC	CASSYGTGGINEQFF
12	.	TRBV9	.	TRBJ2-1	TGTGCCAGCAGCGCCACTGGCAATGAGCAGTTCTTC	CASSATGNEQFF
15	.	TRBV28	.	TRBJ1-4	TGTGCCAGCAGTTTATCAGGCGCAACTAATGAAAAACTGTTTTTT	CASSLSGATNEKLFF
15	TRBD2	TRBV5-6	.	TRBJ2-7	TGTGCCAGCAGCATGGGACTAGCCGCGGCCTACGAGCAGTACTTC	CASSMGLAAAYEQYF
14	.	TRBV18	once	TRBJ1-2	TGTGCCAGCTCACCAACAGGGTCCCTCGATGGCTACACCTTC	CASSPTGSLDGYTF
16	.	TRBV6-5	.	TRBJ1-3	TGTGCCAGCAGTTACTCGGGGGCTTCCTCTGGAAACACCATATATTTT	CASSYSGASSGNTIYF
15	.	TRBV3-1/TRBV3-2	.	TRBJ2-7	TGTGCCAGCAGCGCCGTCTGGGGGCATGCGTACGAGCAGTACTTC	CASSAVWGHAYEQYF
15	.	TRBV5-4	.	TRBJ2-7	TGTGCCAGCAGCCTTGGCGTGAGTGGCAGGGGCGAGCAGTACTTC	CASSLGVSGRGEQYF
16	.	TRBV28	.	TRBJ1-1	TGTGCCAGCCAGTTTAATTGGGGGGGCGCGAGCACTGAAGCTTTCTTT	CASQFNWGGASTEAFF
14	.	TRBV18	.	TRBJ2-7	TGTGCCAGCTCACCACCGGGAGTTTTCTACGAGCAGTACTTC	CASSPPGVFYEQYF
15	TRBD1	TRBV6-5	.	TRBJ2-2	TGTGCCAGCAGTCGTCAGGGGGCTGGGACCGGGGAGCTGTTTTTT	CASSRQGAGTGELFF
13	.	TRBV11-2	.	TRBJ1-1	TGTGCCAGCAGCTACTCAGGGGACACTGAAGCTTTCTTT	CASSYSGDTEAFF
15	.	TRBV18	.	TRBJ1-5	TGTGCCAGCTCACCTCTGGGAGGGCCCAATCAGCCCCAGCATTTT	CASSPLGGPNQPQHF
17	TRBD1	TRBV7-8	.	TRBJ1-1	TGTGCCAGCAGCTTAGCAATTGGGACAGGTTTGAACACTGAAGCTTTCTTT	CASSLAIGTGLNTEAFF